This T cell receptor (beta chain) was sequenced during a study of shared clonotypes between healthy human individuals. Whole-study findings and limits: The authors sampled blood alone, and tissue repertoires likely differ. It was anticipated that sequencing depth would influence how many clonotypes donors shared. Naive CD4 clonotypes were shared across a few donors at about 5.3%. Unshared clonotypes carried lower generation probabilities than those common to all four donors.

The naive CD8 fraction comprised CD45RO-negative cells positively selected for CCR7 and excluded terminally differentiated effector memory CD45RA+ cells. The CDR3 is 15 amino acids. Germline V gene lookup returns CDR1 MNHEY and CDR2 SMNVEV (reference sequence). V shed 4 bases and J shed 3 bases, with 16 bases lying between them. As to this clone: The antigen remains undetermined.

Measured with immunoSEQ multiplex PCR; TCRdb has only the in-frame clones, and not every one. The sample contains under 700,000 clones, 85% to 95% of which appear only once. This TCR derives from a woman aged 30 to 39 in good health. The chain carries TRBV27 and TRBJ2-7; D is ambiguous. The sample taken for sequencing was naive CD8+ T cells sorted from blood. The CDR3 loop is CASSSPRTVGYEQYF. CDR3 coding DNA: TGTGCCAGCAGTTCACCACGGACGGTAGGCTACGAGCAGTACTTC.